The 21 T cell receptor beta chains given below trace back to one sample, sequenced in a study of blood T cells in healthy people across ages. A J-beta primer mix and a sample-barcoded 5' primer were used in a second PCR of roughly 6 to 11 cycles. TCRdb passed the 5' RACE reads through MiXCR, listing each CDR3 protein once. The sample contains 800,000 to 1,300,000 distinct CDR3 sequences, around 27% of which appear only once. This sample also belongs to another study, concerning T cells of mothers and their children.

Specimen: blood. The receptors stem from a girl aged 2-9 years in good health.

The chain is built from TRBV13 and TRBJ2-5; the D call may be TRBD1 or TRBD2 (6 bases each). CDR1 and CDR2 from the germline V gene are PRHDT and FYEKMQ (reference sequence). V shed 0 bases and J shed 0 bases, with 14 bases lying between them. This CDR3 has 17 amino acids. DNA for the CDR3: TGTGCCAGCAGCTTAGGCCAAGGGGGACTGTACCAAGAGACCCAGTACTTC. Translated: CASSLGQGGLYQETQYF.

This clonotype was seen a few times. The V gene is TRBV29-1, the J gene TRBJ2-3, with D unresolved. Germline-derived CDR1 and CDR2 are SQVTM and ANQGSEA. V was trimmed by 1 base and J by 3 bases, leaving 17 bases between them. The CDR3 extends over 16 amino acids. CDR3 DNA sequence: TGCAGCGTTGAAGGAGACTCTGAGTTATTGACAGATACGCAGTATTTT. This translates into CSVEGDSELLTDTQYF.

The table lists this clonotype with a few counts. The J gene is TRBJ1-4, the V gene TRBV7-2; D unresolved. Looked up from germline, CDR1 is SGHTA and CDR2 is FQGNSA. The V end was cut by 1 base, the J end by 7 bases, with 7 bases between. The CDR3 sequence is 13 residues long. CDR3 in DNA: TGTGCCAGCAGCTTAGATGTGGGTGAAAAACTGTTTTTT. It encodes CASSLDVGEKLFF.

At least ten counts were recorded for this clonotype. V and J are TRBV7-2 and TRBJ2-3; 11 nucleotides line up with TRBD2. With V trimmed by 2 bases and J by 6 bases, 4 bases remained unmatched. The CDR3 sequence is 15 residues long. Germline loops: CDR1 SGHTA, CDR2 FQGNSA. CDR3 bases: TGTGCCAGCAGCTTAACTAGCGGGAGTAGGGATACGCAGTATTTT. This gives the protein CASSLTSGSRDTQYF.

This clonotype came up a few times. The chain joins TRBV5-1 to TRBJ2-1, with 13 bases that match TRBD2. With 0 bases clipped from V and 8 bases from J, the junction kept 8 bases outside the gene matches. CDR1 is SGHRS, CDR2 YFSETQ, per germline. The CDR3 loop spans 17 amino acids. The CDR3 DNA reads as TGCGCCAGCAGCTTGGAACTAGCGGGAGGGAGCGGGGATGAGCAGTTCTTC. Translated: CASSLELAGGSGDEQFF.

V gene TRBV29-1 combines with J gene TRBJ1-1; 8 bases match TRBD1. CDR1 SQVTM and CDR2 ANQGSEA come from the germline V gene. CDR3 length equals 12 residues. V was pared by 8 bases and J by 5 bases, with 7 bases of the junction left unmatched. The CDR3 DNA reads TGCAGCTCCACAGGGGGAGAAACTGAAGCTTTCTTT. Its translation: CSSTGGETEAFF.

In DNA form, the CDR3 reads TGTGCCAGCAGCCACGGGACGGTCGAATCCCAGTTCTTC. Amino acid sequence: CASSHGTVESQFF. V is TRBV6-2 or TRBV6-3 and J is TRBJ2-5; D may match TRBD1 or TRBD2 (5 bases each). The J call may be faulty, since TRBJ2-1 better matches the DNA end. Germline V gene sequence: CDR1 MNHEY, CDR2 SVGEGT. The CDR3 loop spans 13 amino acids.

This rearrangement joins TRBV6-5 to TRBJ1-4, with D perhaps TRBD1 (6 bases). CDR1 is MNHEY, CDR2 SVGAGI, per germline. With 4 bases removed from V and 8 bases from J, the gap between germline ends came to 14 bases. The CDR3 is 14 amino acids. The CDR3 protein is CASSSEGEGEKLFF. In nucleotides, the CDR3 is TGTGCCAGCAGTTCGGAGGGGGAAGGGGAAAAACTGTTTTTT.

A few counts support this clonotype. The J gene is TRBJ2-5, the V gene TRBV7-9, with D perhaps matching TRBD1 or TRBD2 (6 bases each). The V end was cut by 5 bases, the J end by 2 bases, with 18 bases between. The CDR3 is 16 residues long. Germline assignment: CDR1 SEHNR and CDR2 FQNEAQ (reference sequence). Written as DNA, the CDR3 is TGTGCCAGCAGCCCAAAAAGCGTAGGGGGGCAAGAGACCCAGTACTTC. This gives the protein CASSPKSVGGQETQYF.

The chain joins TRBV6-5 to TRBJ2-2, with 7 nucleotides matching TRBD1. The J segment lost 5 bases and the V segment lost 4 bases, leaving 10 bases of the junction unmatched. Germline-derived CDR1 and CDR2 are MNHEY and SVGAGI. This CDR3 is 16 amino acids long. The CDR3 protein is CASSSGTAEATGELFF. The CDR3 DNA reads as TGTGCCAGCAGTTCGGGGACAGCCGAGGCAACCGGGGAGCTGTTTTTT.

CDR3: CSARRTSGPLSSYNEQFF. In nucleotides, the CDR3 is TGCAGTGCTAGGCGGACTAGCGGGCCACTCAGCTCCTACAATGAGCAGTTCTTC. The chain combines TRBV20-1 with TRBJ2-1, with 11 positions matching TRBD2. In germline, CDR1 is DFQATT, CDR2 SNEGSKA (reference sequence). V shed 3 bases and J 0 bases; nucleotides not matched to a gene: 10. CDR3 length: 18 residues.

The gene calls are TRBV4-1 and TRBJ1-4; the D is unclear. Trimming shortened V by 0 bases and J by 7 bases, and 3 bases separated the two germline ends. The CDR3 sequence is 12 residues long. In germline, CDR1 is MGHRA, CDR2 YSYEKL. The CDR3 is CASSQDAEKLFF. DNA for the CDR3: TGCGCCAGCAGCCAAGATGCTGAAAAACTGTTTTTT.

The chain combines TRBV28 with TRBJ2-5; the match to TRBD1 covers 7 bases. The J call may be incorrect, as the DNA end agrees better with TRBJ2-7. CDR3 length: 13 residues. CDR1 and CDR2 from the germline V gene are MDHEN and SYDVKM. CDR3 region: CASRRGQPYEQYF. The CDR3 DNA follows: TGTGCCAGCAGACGGGGACAGCCGTACGAGCAGTACTTC.

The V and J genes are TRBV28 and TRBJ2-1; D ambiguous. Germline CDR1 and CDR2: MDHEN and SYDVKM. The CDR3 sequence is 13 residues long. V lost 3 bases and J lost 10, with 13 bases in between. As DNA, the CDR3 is TGTGCCAGCAGTTTGGCTCGGATTTACGAGCAGTTCTTC. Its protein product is CASSLARIYEQFF. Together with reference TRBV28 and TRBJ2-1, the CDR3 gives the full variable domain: DVKVTQSSRYLVKRTGEKVFLECVQDMDHENMFWYRQDPGLGLRLIYFSYDVKMKEKGDIPEGYSVSREKKERFSLILESASTNQTSMYLCASSLARIYEQFFGPGTRLTVL.

The CDR3 DNA sequence: TGTGCCAGCAGCTTAGATTCTCAGTTTAATGAGCAGTTCTTC. Amino acid sequence: CASSLDSQFNEQFF. The genes are TRBV7-2 and TRBJ2-5; no clear D. The DNA matches TRBJ2-1 better at its end, which makes the J call doubtful. This CDR3 has 14 residues. The V gene's germline CDR1 is SGHTA and CDR2 FQGNSA.

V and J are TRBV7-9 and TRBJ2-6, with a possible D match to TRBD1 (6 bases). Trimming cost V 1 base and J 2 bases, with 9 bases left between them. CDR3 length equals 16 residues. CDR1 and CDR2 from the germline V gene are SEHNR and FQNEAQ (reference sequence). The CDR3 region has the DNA TGTGCCAGCAGCTTAGACTCAGGGGCTGGGGCCAACGTCCTGACTTTC. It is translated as CASSLDSGAGANVLTF.

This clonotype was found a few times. The chain's CDR3 is CASSPRLGGNTIYF. The CDR3 coding sequence is TGTGCCAGCAGTCCTCGCCTTGGGGGAAACACCATATATTTT. The rearrangement joins TRBV28 to TRBJ1-3; D gene uncertain. The CDR3 consists of 14 residues. V dropped 5 bases and J dropped 4 bases, with 12 bases sitting between them. Germline assignment: CDR1 MDHEN and CDR2 SYDVKM.

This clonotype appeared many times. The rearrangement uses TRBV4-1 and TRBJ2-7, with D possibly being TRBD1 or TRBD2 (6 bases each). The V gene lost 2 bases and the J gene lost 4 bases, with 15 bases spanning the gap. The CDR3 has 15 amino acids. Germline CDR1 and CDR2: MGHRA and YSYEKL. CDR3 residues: CASSQQEGGRYEQYF. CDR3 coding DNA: TGCGCCAGCAGCCAACAGGAGGGGGGCCGATACGAGCAGTACTTC.

CDR3 bases: TGTGCCAGCAGCTTAGTTCCAACAGGGTACAACGAGCAGTACTTC. Amino acids: CASSLVPTGYNEQYF. This chain joins TRBV5-5 and TRBJ2-7; perhaps TRBD1 as D (6 bases). The germline CDR1 and CDR2 sequences are SGHKS and YYEKEE (reference sequence). The CDR3 extends over 15 amino acids. Trimming took off 2 bases at V and 5 bases at J, with 17 bases between the two ends.

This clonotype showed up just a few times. For the CDR3, the DNA is TGTGCCAGCAGCCTCTTTGGGGGTGCCGGGGCCAACGTCCTGACTTTC. As protein: CASSLFGGAGANVLTF. This chain connects TRBV9 to TRBJ2-6; D tentatively fits TRBD1 or TRBD2 (5 bases each). Germline CDR1 is SGDLS and CDR2 is YYNGEE. V shed 4 bases and J shed 4 bases, with 15 bases lying between them. The CDR3 runs 16 residues. Filled out from reference TRBV9 and TRBJ2-6, the complete variable domain reads DSGVTQTPKHLITATGQRVTLRCSPRSGDLSVYWYQQSLDQGLQFLIQYYNGEERAKGNILERFSAQQFPDLHSELNLSSLELGDSALYFCASSLFGGAGANVLTFGAGSRLTVL.

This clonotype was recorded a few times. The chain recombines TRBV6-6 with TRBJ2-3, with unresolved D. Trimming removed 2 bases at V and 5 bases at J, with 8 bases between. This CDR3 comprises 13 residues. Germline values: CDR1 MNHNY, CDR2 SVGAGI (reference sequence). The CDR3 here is CASSYGVGDTQYF. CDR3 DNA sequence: TGTGCCAGCAGTTACGGAGTTGGAGATACGCAGTATTTT.